These T cell receptor beta chains were read from a single sample in a study of PD-1 blockade in classical Hodgkin lymphoma. The data were produced by immunoSEQ multiplex PCR, yet TCRdb's version contains in-frame clones alone and is incomplete. This sample has roughly 30,000 clones, with roughly 90% found just once. The sequencing sample was made of CD4+ T cells from blood. These receptors originate from a human donor with classical Hodgkin lymphoma. Both conserved end residues are part of each CDR3. The D gene is left open where the match is weak. Clone size is given for some rows only: seen once, a few or many times, or a class if the clone is expanded.

D	V	J	size	DNA	CDR3
-	TRBV15	TRBJ1-4	-	TGTGCCACCAGCAGTCCCGGGACACGCGCAACTAATGAAAAACTGTTTTTT	CATSSPGTRATNEKLFF
TRBD2	TRBV28	TRBJ2-1	-	TGTGCCAGCAGTTTTCTCCGGACTAGCGGGAGGGCCAATGAGCAGTTCTTC	CASSFLRTSGRANEQFF
-	TRBV11-2	TRBJ1-4	few	TGTGCCAGCACCCAGCGAGGATCACTGTTTTTT	CASTQRGSLFF
-	TRBV7-9	TRBJ2-7	-	TGTGCCAGCAGCTACCAGAAATCCTACGAGCAGTACTTC	CASSYQKSYEQYF
-	TRBV19	TRBJ2-1	-	TGTGCCTCCAACAGCCACAATGAGCAGTTCTTC	CASNSHNEQFF
-	TRBV6-5	TRBJ2-7	once	TGTGCCAGCACTAAAGGAGGCAACTACGAGCAGTACTTC	CASTKGGNYEQYF
TRBD1	TRBV7-9	TRBJ1-4	-	TGTGCCAGCAGCCGACAGGGCCCTGAAAAACTGTTTTTT	CASSRQGPEKLFF
TRBD1	TRBV9	TRBJ2-2	-	TGTGCCAGCAGCGTACCAGGACAGGGGAACACCGGGGAGCTGTTTTTT	CASSVPGQGNTGELFF
TRBD1	TRBV4-1	TRBJ2-1	-	TGCGCCAGCAGCCAAGATCAGCTCCCGGACAGGGCCAATGAGCAGTTCTTC	CASSQDQLPDRANEQFF
TRBD2	TRBV5-4	TRBJ2-5	-	TGTGCCAGCAGCGGACTAGCGGGGACCCAAGAGACCCAGTACTTC	CASSGLAGTQETQYF
-	TRBV30	TRBJ1-2	-	TGTGCCTGGTCAGAGTCTTACGGCTACACCTTC	CAWSESYGYTF
TRBD1	TRBV7-8	TRBJ2-1	-	TGTGCCAGCAGCTTAGGGGGGACAGTACCTTACAATGAGCAGTTCTTC	CASSLGGTVPYNEQFF
-	TRBV7-6	TRBJ1-1	-	TGTGCCAGCAGGGGTATGAACACTGAAGCTTTCTTT	CASRGMNTEAFF
-	TRBV21-1	TRBJ2-7	-	TGTGCCAGCACCAACTCGGCAGGGGACTACTCCTACGAGCAGTACTTC	CASTNSAGDYSYEQYF
-	TRBV6-5	TRBJ2-5	-	TGTGCCAGCAGCCTTGGGGAGACCCAGTACTTC	CASSLGETQYF
-	TRBV6-1	TRBJ2-1	few	TGTGCCACGGCTTCGGGGTTCGAAGGTGAGCAGTTCTTC	CATASGFEGEQFF
TRBD2	TRBV15	TRBJ2-1	-	TGTGCCACCAGCAGAGATTGGGCGGGAGGTGAGCAGTTCTTC	CATSRDWAGGEQFF
-	TRBV5-6	TRBJ2-6	-	TGTGCCAGCAGCTTGTTGTCAGGCAGCTCTGGGGCCAACGTCCTGACTTTC	CASSLLSGSSGANVLTF
-	TRBV2	TRBJ2-7	-	TGTGCCAGCACCTTAACCCCAGGGTTCAGGCTTTACGAGCAGTACTTC	CASTLTPGFRLYEQYF
-	TRBV30	TRBJ1-6	-	TGTGCCTGGAGTGCTAGAACAAGGAGCTCCTATAATTCACCCCTCCACTTT	CAWSARTRSSYNSPLHF